A selection of T cell receptor beta chains follows, all from one sample in a study of cytomegalovirus exposure and HLA in healthy donors. Profiling relied on immunoSEQ multiplex PCR, and the TCRdb table lists in-frame clones only, not all of them. Of roughly 70,000 clones in the sample, about 95% are singletons; the top ten hold approximately 3.4%. The sequencing input was PBMCs. The receptors derive from a young man in good health and CMV-seronegative. CDR3s leave out the opening cysteine and the closing phenylalanine or tryptophan. For some rows the clone size is stated as once, few or many, or as a class when expanded; others skip it.

>TRBV6-1|.|TRBJ2-3
ASRGADTQY
>TRBV28|once|TRBJ1-1
ASSFRVSTGFLSAF
>TRBV13|.|TRBJ2-7
ASSPGPKSDEQY
>TRBV7-8|.|TRBJ2-5
ASSLDSFRGTQY
>TRBV5-4|.|TRBJ2-6
ASSHTTGNSGANVLT
>TRBV6-5|.|TRBJ2-7
ASSYPIDEQY
>TRBV14|.|TRBJ2-2
ASSPLQRGKNTGELF
>TRBV5-4|once|TRBJ1-5
ASSLGQGQPQH
>TRBV6-6|.|TRBJ1-1
ASSFDTEAF
>TRBV11-2|.|TRBJ2-7
ASSLGAGEQY
>TRBV2|.|TRBJ1-1
ASSEGRQNTEAF
>TRBV19|.|TRBJ2-3
ASSSQTEHTDTQY
>TRBV9|once|TRBJ2-7
ASSVGWGPGEQY
>TRBV27|.|TRBJ2-1
ASSWGHQSGEQF
>TRBV15|few|TRBJ1-2
ATSQVQGYGYT
>TRBV28|.|TRBJ2-3
ASSFGQGGTDTQY
>TRBV27|.|TRBJ2-7
ASSLVWEAEQY
>TRBV6-5|.|TRBJ2-5
ASSYSLAGGQETQY
>TRBV10-3|.|TRBJ1-1
AISENHGAGMDTEAF
>TRBV19|.|TRBJ1-1
ASSKQNTEAF
>TRBV9|.|TRBJ1-1
ASSVAGQNTEAF
>TRBV6-1|.|TRBJ1-1
ASSETEGGRAEAF